This is a list of T cell receptor beta chains from one sample in a study of blood T cell repertoires in COVID-19. Generated by immunoSEQ multiplex PCR, the TCRdb table keeps only in-frame clones and is missing some. This sample has around 130,000 clones, with more than 80% found just once. Source material: peripheral blood. The receptors shown here come from a man aged 70 or older with active or convalescent COVID-19. The CDR3 runs from the conserved cysteine through the conserved F or W. D genes are given only for firm matches. Clone size is given for some rows only: seen once, a few or many times, or a class if the clone is expanded.

v_gene	abundance	d_gene	j_gene	CDR3nt	CDR3aa
TRBV28	-	-	TRBJ1-2	TGTGCCAGCAGTTTAGCCCGGGTCTCGGGCTATGGCTACACCTTC	CASSLARVSGYGYTF
TRBV7-2	-	TRBD2	TRBJ2-2	TGTGCCAGCAGGCGGAGACTAGCGTTCGCGAACACCGGGGAGCTGTTTTTT	CASRRRLAFANTGELFF
TRBV5-1	-	TRBD2	TRBJ2-1	TGCGCCAGCAGCCCCGGGAGGGCGGGCTACAATGAGCAGTTCTTC	CASSPGRAGYNEQFF
TRBV19	-	-	TRBJ2-1	TGTGCCAGTAGTTCCCCGCGAGCGCTCTACAATGAGCAGTTCTTC	CASSSPRALYNEQFF
TRBV18	-	TRBD1	TRBJ1-1	TGTGCCAGCTCACCACGGGACAGAGGAGGAGCTTTCTTT	CASSPRDRGGAFF
TRBV21-1	-	-	TRBJ2-7	TGTGCCAGCAGCCCCAAGAACGGCAGGGGCGCCTCCTACGAGCAGTACTTC	CASSPKNGRGASYEQYF
TRBV18	-	-	TRBJ1-1	TGTGCCAGCTCACCAGACAGCAATCGTGAAGCTTTCTTT	CASSPDSNREAFF
TRBV11-2	-	-	TRBJ2-3	TGTGCCAGCACCCTGGGGGGATGGGGAGATACGCAGTATTTT	CASTLGGWGDTQYF
TRBV6-5	-	-	TRBJ1-2	TGTGCCAGCGCCCCAAGTCCGGGTGGCTACACCTTC	CASAPSPGGYTF
TRBV7-2	-	-	TRBJ1-5	TGTGCCAGCAGCTCAGCCCCCGGGTACCAGCCCCAGCATTTT	CASSSAPGYQPQHF
TRBV2	-	TRBD2	TRBJ2-2	TGTGCCAGCACCCGGGAGGGCCCTAACACCGGGGAGCTGTTTTTT	CASTREGPNTGELFF
TRBV2	-	-	TRBJ1-2	TGTGCCAGCAGTCGGGACTCGGACTATGGCTACACCTTC	CASSRDSDYGYTF
TRBV5-1	-	-	TRBJ2-1	TGCGCCAGCAGTCGGGGTGGAAGCTCCTACAATGAGCAGTTCTTC	CASSRGGSSYNEQFF
TRBV7-3	-	-	TRBJ1-2	TGTGCCAGCAGCGGACCACAGGGATATGGCTACACCTTC	CASSGPQGYGYTF
TRBV19	-	-	TRBJ2-3	TGTGCCAGTAGTATAGCAGCGAGTAGCACAGATACGCAGTATTTT	CASSIAASSTDTQYF
TRBV5-1	-	TRBD1	TRBJ1-5	TGCGCCAGCAGCTTAGACAGGGGGGATCAGCCCCAGCATTTT	CASSLDRGDQPQHF
TRBV10-3	few	-	TRBJ2-1	TGTGCCACCCGTCGGGGTTCGGTTATCGATGAGCAGTTCTTC	CATRRGSVIDEQFF
TRBV7-9	-	-	TRBJ1-2	TGTGCCAGCAGGCAGGGCGTGGGGACACCAGACTATGGCTACACCTTC	CASRQGVGTPDYGYTF
TRBV6-6	-	-	TRBJ1-1	TGTGCCAGCAGTTACTCCCCTGGGGGGACTCAAGCTTTCTTT	CASSYSPGGTQAFF
TRBV19	-	-	TRBJ1-1	TGTGCCAGTAGTGCGACAGGGAACACTGAAGCTTTCTTT	CASSATGNTEAFF
TRBV6-5	-	-	TRBJ2-2	TGTGCCAGCAGTTTCAAGGGGTCAAGCGGGGAGCTGTTTTTT	CASSFKGSSGELFF
TRBV27	-	TRBD1	TRBJ1-2	TGTGCCAGCAGTCTACAGGGGGCTAACTATGGCTACACCTTC	CASSLQGANYGYTF
TRBV11-3	few	-	TRBJ2-7	TGTGCCAGCAGCACTAGCCCGGACTCCTACGAGCAGTACTTC	CASSTSPDSYEQYF
TRBV19	-	-	TRBJ1-1	TGTGCCAGTAGTCTAAACAGGGCGGAGAACACTGAAGCTTTCTTT	CASSLNRAENTEAFF
TRBV13	-	-	TRBJ1-2	TGTGCCAGCAGCTTACGCAGGGTTGACTATGGCTACACCTTC	CASSLRRVDYGYTF
TRBV7-9	-	-	TRBJ2-5	TGTGCCAGCAGCCCTCTAGGAGAGACCCAGTACTTC	CASSPLGETQYF
TRBV5-1	-	TRBD2	TRBJ2-2	TGCGCCAGCAGCTTCGACGGGAGGGCGAACACCGGGGAGCTGTTTTTT	CASSFDGRANTGELFF
TRBV10-3	-	TRBD1	TRBJ2-7	TGTGCCATCAGTGACGGACAGGGTTCCTACGAGCAGTACTTC	CAISDGQGSYEQYF
TRBV7-9	-	TRBD2	TRBJ2-1	TGTGCCAGCAGAATACTAGCGGCCTACAATGAGCAGTTCTTC	CASRILAAYNEQFF
TRBV11-2	-	-	TRBJ1-1	TGTGCCAGCAGCTTAGGACCAGGGCGGACTGAAGCTTTCTTT	CASSLGPGRTEAFF
TRBV5-1	many	-	TRBJ1-2	TGCGCCAGCAGCTTGGACGGGATCTATGGCTACACCTTC	CASSLDGIYGYTF
TRBV5-6	-	TRBD2	TRBJ2-7	TGTGCCAGCAGCTTGATCACTAGCGGGAACAGGGAGCAGTACTTC	CASSLITSGNREQYF
TRBV21-1	-	-	TRBJ2-7	TGTGCCAGCAGCAAGGACAGGGCGGCCCACGAGCAGTACTTC	CASSKDRAAHEQYF
TRBV28	-	TRBD2	TRBJ2-3	TGTGCCAGCAGCCCGTTCCAGGGAGGGCTGGCAGATACGCAGTATTTT	CASSPFQGGLADTQYF
TRBV10-2	once	-	TRBJ2-6	TGCGCCAGCAGTGAGTCAGGGGGGGCCGGGGCCAACGTCCTGACTTTC	CASSESGGAGANVLTF
TRBV19	-	TRBD1	TRBJ2-2	TGTGCCAGTACCCCGGACAGGGCTGGAACCGGGGAGCTGTTTTTT	CASTPDRAGTGELFF